Shown below are 20 T cell receptor beta chains from a single sample sequenced in a study of beta chain features in type 1 diabetes. The investigators reverse transcribed all of the isolated RNA, so they sequenced expressed TCRB transcripts. The method was immunoSEQ multiplex PCR; TCRdb's version includes in-frame clones alone and lacks a portion of them. The sample has a few hundred thousand clones; roughly 20% are singletons. Notes on the study in general: Among all four CD4+ subsets, Type 1 diabetes patients had TCRB CDR3s that were moderately but significantly shorter.

These receptors' targets are unknown. Material for sequencing was naive CD4+ T cells from blood. All receptors come from a woman between 40 and 55 years old with type 1 diabetes.

This clone was found a few times. The gene calls are TRBV6-6 and TRBJ2-2, with 8 bases aligning to TRBD1. J was trimmed by 6 bases and V by 0 bases; bases with no gene match: 6. This CDR3 has 16 amino acids. Germline V gene lookup returns CDR1 MNHNY and CDR2 SVGAGI (reference sequence). The CDR3 reads CASSYSIPGGPGELFF. CDR3 nucleotide sequence: TGTGCCAGCAGTTACTCGATTCCAGGGGGCCCCGGGGAGCTGTTTTTT.

The CDR3 nucleotides read TGCAGCGTTGAAGCCCCGGACAGGGGTAGGGAGACCCAGTACTTC. This codes for CSVEAPDRGRETQYF. The genes are TRBV29-1 and TRBJ2-5, with TRBD1 matching 9 bases. This CDR3 is 15 amino acids long. Germline V gene lookup returns CDR1 SQVTM and CDR2 ANQGSEA. V shed 1 base, J shed 5 bases, and the junction held 8 bases outside the gene matches.

The chain has TRBV27 and TRBJ1-2; TRBD1 matches 12 bases. V was pared by 3 bases and J by 4 bases, with 3 bases of the junction left unmatched. Germline V gene sequence: CDR1 MNHEY, CDR2 SMNVEV (reference sequence). The CDR3 totals 15 residues. This chain's CDR3 is CASSFGTGGSYGYTF. The CDR3 coding sequence is TGTGCCAGCAGTTTTGGGACAGGGGGCAGCTATGGCTACACCTTC.

The genes are TRBV28 and TRBJ2-3; 7 bases line up with TRBD2. V lost 7 bases, J lost 3 bases, and 10 bases stayed unmatched. Per the germline V gene, CDR1 is MDHEN and CDR2 is SYDVKM. The CDR3 extends over 15 amino acids. The CDR3 DNA reads as TGTGCCAGCACCCTTCCCGGGACTACAACAGATACGCAGTATTTT. This codes for CASTLPGTTTDTQYF.

This sequence joins TRBV14 and TRBJ2-1, with 11 bases lining up with TRBD2. Germline V gene sequence: CDR1 SGHDN, CDR2 FVKESK. There are 13 residues in the CDR3. J lost 9 bases, V lost 4 bases, and 2 bases had no gene match. CDR3 bases: TGTGCCAGCAGCCTCGGACTAGCGGGTGAGCAGTTCTTC. Translated, it gives CASSLGLAGEQFF.

The chain carries TRBV2 and TRBJ2-1; the match to TRBD2 covers 11 bases. The CDR3 runs to 18 residues. With 7 bases clipped from V and 0 bases from J, the junction kept 11 bases outside the gene matches. Germline CDR1 SNHLY, CDR2 FYNNEI. CDR3 DNA sequence: TGTGCCAGCACACCCGGGACTAGCGGCCACTCCTCCTACAATGAGCAGTTCTTC. It yields the protein CASTPGTSGHSSYNEQFF.

The chain couples TRBV7-9 to TRBJ1-2; 8 positions match TRBD1. The CDR3 covers 15 residues. The trim removed 5 bases at V and 8 bases at J, leaving 13 bases unmatched. The germline gives CDR1 SEHNR, CDR2 FQNEAQ (reference sequence). The CDR3 DNA is TGTGCCAGCAGCCTGACTCTATTGACAGGGGCCGGCTACACCTTC. It is translated as CASSLTLLTGAGYTF. Full variable domain (remainder filled in from reference TRBV7-9 and TRBJ1-2): DTGVSQNPRHKITKRGQNVTFRCDPISEHNRLYWYRQTLGQGPEFLTYFQNEAQLEKSRLLSDRFSAERPKGSFSTLEIQRTEQGDSAMYLCASSLTLLTGAGYTFGSGTRLTVV.

The table lists this clone with a few counts. The genes are TRBV9 and TRBJ2-6; 10 bases are shared with TRBD1. Unmatched junction bases numbered 21, after V lost 4 bases and J lost 2 bases. Per germline, CDR1 SGDLS and CDR2 YYNGEE. The CDR3 has 22 amino acids. The CDR3, as DNA: TGTGCCAGCAGCCCCCGGGGACAGGGGCTTACCAGCTCCTTTCCTGGGGCCAACGTCCTGACTTTC. Its protein product is CASSPRGQGLTSSFPGANVLTF.

This clone has only a few counts. This chain joins TRBV15 and TRBJ2-1; 7 bases map to TRBD2. The CDR3 totals 14 residues. Trimming took 2 bases from V and 3 from J; bases not matched to a gene: 1. Germline-derived CDR1 and CDR2 are LNHNV and YYDKDF (reference sequence). For the CDR3, the DNA is TGTGCCACCAGCAGACTAGCGGACTACAATGAGCAGTTCTTC. It yields the protein CATSRLADYNEQFF.

This clone showed up just a few times. The chain recombines TRBV29-1 with TRBJ1-2; 8 nucleotides agree with TRBD1. V dropped 7 bases and J dropped 8; count of bases not matched to a gene: 9. Germline V gene data show CDR1 as SQVTM and CDR2 as ANQGSEA. The CDR3 has 12 amino acids. This CDR3 reads CSATGEGRGYTF. The CDR3 coding sequence is TGCAGCGCGACAGGGGAAGGAAGAGGCTACACCTTC.

For this clone: The CDR3 ends on some other residue instead of the conserved phenylalanine or tryptophan, so this is likely a read error. No DNA is shown, since the ends of the CDR3 on it are uncertain; the CDR3 is the one TCRdb lists. The V and J genes are TRBV29-1 and TRBJ2-3; TRBD1, the table's D call, lacks a check against the DNA. The CDR3 spans 9 residues, counting both ends. From germline, CDR1 is SQVTM and CDR2 ANQGSEA. The CDR3 protein is CSVDTDPGV.

The chain couples TRBV7-2 to TRBJ2-5; TRBD2 matches at 8 bases. CDR1 and CDR2 (germline): SGHTA, FQGNSA. V was pared by 5 bases and J by 1 base, with 12 bases of the junction left unmatched. The CDR3 spans 17 residues. The CDR3 spells CASSARLGGLAQETQYF. The CDR3 nucleotides are TGTGCCAGCAGCGCTAGACTGGGCGGACTAGCCCAAGAGACCCAGTACTTC.

This clone was seen only a few times. In DNA form, the CDR3 reads TGTGCCAGCTCCCCCGGACAGGGGTCTGGTGAGCAGTACTTC. This translates into CASSPGQGSGEQYF. This chain uses TRBV18 with TRBJ2-7; the match to TRBD1 covers 9 bases. There are 14 residues in the CDR3. Germline-derived CDR1 and CDR2 are KGHSH and LQKENI. J lost 7 bases, V lost 6 bases, and 10 bases had no gene match.

In DNA, the CDR3 is TGTGCCGGAACGACAACAAGCCCCGGGGAGCTGTTTTTT. Its protein product is CAGTTTSPGELFF. This chain connects TRBV2 to TRBJ2-2; D uncertain. The CDR3 loop spans 13 amino acids. V was clipped by 11 bases and J by 6 bases, with 16 bases between them. The germline V gene has CDR1 SNHLY and CDR2 FYNNEI.

This clone was detected only a few times. The chain is built from TRBV28 and TRBJ2-3, with TRBD2 identical over 7 bases. With 5 bases clipped from V and 0 bases from J, the junction kept 2 bases outside the gene matches. There are 14 residues in the CDR3. CDR1 and CDR2 from the germline V gene are MDHEN and SYDVKM. CDR3 loop: CASSGGDSTDTQYF. In DNA form, the CDR3 reads TGTGCCAGCAGTGGGGGGGACAGCACAGATACGCAGTATTTT.

CDR3 DNA sequence: TGTGCCAGCAGCTTCCGGGAGTACTCCTACAATGAGCAGTTCTTC. Its protein product is CASSFREYSYNEQFF. The rearrangement links TRBV5-6 to TRBJ2-1; maybe TRBD2 (6 bases). Germline V gene data show CDR1 as SGHDT and CDR2 as YYEEEE. The CDR3 covers 15 residues. With 2 bases removed from V and 0 bases from J, the gap between germline ends came to 9 bases.

This clone showed up just a few times. The chain is built from TRBV29-1 and TRBJ1-1, with D possibly matching TRBD1 (6 bases). Germline V gene data show CDR1 as SQVTM and CDR2 as ANQGSEA. Deletions cut 4 bases from V and 0 bases from J, with 9 bases between. The CDR3 spans 13 residues. The CDR3 spells CSVGTAMNTEAFF. Here the CDR3 DNA reads TGCAGCGTTGGGACAGCAATGAACACTGAAGCTTTCTTT.

The genes are TRBV11-2 and TRBJ2-5; TRBD2 might be the D (6 bases). The CDR3 length is 15 residues. From germline, CDR1 is SGHAT and CDR2 FQNNGV. Trimming took off 0 bases at V and 5 bases at J, with 13 bases between the two ends. The CDR3 bases are TGTGCCAGCAGCTTAGAGCAGGCGGGGCACGAGACCCAGTACTTC. This encodes CASSLEQAGHETQYF.

The rearrangement links TRBV27 to TRBJ1-1; TRBD1 is a possible D gene (5 bases). The CDR3 runs 12 residues. CDR1 is MNHEY, CDR2 SMNVEV, per germline (reference sequence). CDR3 sequence: CATQSRGAEAFF. In DNA, the CDR3 is TGTGCTACCCAATCAAGGGGTGCTGAAGCTTTCTTT.

The rearrangement uses TRBV15 and TRBJ2-5; TRBD1 matches 7 bases. CDR1 and CDR2 (germline): LNHNV, YYDKDF (reference sequence). CDR3 length: 12 residues. V lost 2 bases to trimming and J lost 7 bases; unmatched junction nucleotides: 1. The CDR3 nucleotides are TGTGCCACCAGCAGACCAGGGGGGACCCAGTACTTC. Translated: CATSRPGGTQYF.